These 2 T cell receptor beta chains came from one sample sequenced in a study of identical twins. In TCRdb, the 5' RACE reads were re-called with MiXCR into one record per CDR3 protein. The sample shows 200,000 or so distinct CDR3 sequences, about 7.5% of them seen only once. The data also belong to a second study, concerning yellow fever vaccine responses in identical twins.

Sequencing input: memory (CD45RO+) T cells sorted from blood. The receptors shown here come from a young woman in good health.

This CDR3 reads CASIGGASPYEQYF. CDR3 sequence (DNA): TGTGCCAGCATTGGGGGGGCTAGTCCTTACGAGCAGTACTTC. The V call is TRBV2, the J call TRBJ2-7; tentatively, D is TRBD2 (7 bases). The ends were cut back, 7 bases at V and 4 bases at J, with 17 bases in the middle. This CDR3 region has 14 residues. Germline loops: CDR1 SNHLY, CDR2 FYNNEI.

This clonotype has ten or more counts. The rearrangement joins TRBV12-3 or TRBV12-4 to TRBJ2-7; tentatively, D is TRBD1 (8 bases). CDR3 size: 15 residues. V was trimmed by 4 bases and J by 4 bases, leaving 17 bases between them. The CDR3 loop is CASSSLYRGGYEQYF. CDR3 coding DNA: TGTGCCAGCAGTTCCCTTTACAGGGGGGGTTACGAGCAGTACTTC.